This T cell receptor (beta chain) was sequenced during a study of T-cell memory formation after mild COVID-19. Study at large: Clusters of TCRs were largely donor specific. Study-level findings and limits: Cross-reactive memory apparently joined, as some responding clones appeared in pre-infection memory. The main location of contracting CD4+ clones was CM and EM, and that of contracting CD8+ clones was EMRA. Day 15 to 85 contracting clones showed balanced CD4/CD8; later expanders leaned CD4+.

This clonotype was seen repeatedly, ten times or more. Its specificity is not known. TCRdb redid the calling of the 5' RACE reads with MiXCR, one entry per CDR3 protein. This sample has approximately 34,000 distinct CDR3 sequences, with about 7.3% found just once. The CDR3 is made up of 17 amino acids. With 6 bases removed from V and 1 base from J, the gap between germline ends came to 18 bases. Germline lookup yields CDR1 SGHTA and CDR2 FQGNSA. The source of this sequence is a man between 18 and 35 years old who had mild COVID-19 (a few samples of this study predate the infection). Cell type and time point are not known. The chain combines TRBV7-2 with TRBJ2-2, with D tentatively TRBD1 or TRBD2 (5 bases each). The source material was PBMCs or a T cell subset sorted from them (not recorded which). The CDR3 coding sequence is TGTGCCAGCAGGTCGTTTGGGACGGATCTGAACACCGGGGAGCTGTTTTTT. It encodes CASRSFGTDLNTGELFF.